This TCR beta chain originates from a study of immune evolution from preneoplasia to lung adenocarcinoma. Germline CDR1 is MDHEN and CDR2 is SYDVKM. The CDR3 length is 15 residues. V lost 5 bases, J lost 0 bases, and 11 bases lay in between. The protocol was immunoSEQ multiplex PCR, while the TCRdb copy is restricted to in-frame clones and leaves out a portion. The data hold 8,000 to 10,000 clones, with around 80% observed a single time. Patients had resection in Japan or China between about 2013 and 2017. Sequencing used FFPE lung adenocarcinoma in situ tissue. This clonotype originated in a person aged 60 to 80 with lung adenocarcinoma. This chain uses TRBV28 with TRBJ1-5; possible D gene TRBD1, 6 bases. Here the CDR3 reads CASSPHRVSNQPQHF. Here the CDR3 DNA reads TGTGCCAGCAGTCCTCACAGGGTTAGCAATCAGCCCCAGCATTTT. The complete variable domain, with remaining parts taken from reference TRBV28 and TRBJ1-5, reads DVKVTQSSRYLVKRTGEKVFLECVQDMDHENMFWYRQDPGLGLRLIYFSYDVKMKEKGDIPEGYSVSREKKERFSLILESASTNQTSMYLCASSPHRVSNQPQHFGDGTRLSIL.